The clone carrying this T cell receptor beta chain appeared many times. The antigen is not known. Amplification started from genomic DNA. The TCR beta CDR3 region was amplified using 30 forward and 13 reverse primers. TCRdb recomputed calls from the multiplex PCR reads with MiXCR, one row per CDR3 protein. The sample has 280,000 or so distinct CDR3 sequences, around 47% seen once. These data come from a study of type 1 and type 2 diabetes patients. On the study more broadly: Participants included type 1 and type 2 diabetes patients plus nondiabetic controls. CD4+ or CD8+ T cells were positively selected from PBMCs with microbeads. Study findings and constraints: V and J gene usage correlated at around 0.97 between type 2 diabetes and control samples. Both CD4+ and CD8+ type 2 diabetes repertoires showed significantly higher diversity than type 1.

The sample consisted of peripheral blood mononuclear cells (PBMCs). This receptor was taken from a man aged 18 to 30 with type 2 diabetes.

The chain's CDR3 is CASSLGLSTDTQYF. As DNA, the CDR3 is TGTGCCAGCAGCTTAGGGCTCTCCACAGATACGCAGTATTTT. The chain has TRBV7-2 and TRBJ2-3; no clear D gene. Germline V gives CDR1 SGHTA, CDR2 FQGNSA. With 1 base removed from V and 2 bases from J, the gap between germline ends came to 7 bases. This CDR3 comprises 14 residues.